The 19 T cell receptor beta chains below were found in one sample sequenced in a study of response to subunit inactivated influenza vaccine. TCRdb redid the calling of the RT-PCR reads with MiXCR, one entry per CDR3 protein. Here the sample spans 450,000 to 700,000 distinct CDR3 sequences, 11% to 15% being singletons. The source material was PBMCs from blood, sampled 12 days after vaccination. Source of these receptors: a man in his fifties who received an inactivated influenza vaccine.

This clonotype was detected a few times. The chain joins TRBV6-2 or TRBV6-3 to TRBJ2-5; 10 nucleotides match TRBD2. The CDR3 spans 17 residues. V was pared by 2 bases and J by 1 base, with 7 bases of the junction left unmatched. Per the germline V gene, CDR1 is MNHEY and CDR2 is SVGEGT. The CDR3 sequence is CASSYGRTSGFQETQYF. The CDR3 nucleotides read TGTGCCAGCAGTTACGGAAGGACTAGCGGATTCCAAGAGACCCAGTACTTC.

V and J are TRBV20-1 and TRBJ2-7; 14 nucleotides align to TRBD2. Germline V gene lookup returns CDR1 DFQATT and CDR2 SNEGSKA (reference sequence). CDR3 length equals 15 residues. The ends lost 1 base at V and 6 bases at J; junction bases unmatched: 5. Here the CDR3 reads CSARGLAGGPGEQYF. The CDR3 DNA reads TGCAGTGCTAGAGGACTAGCGGGGGGGCCTGGCGAGCAGTACTTC.

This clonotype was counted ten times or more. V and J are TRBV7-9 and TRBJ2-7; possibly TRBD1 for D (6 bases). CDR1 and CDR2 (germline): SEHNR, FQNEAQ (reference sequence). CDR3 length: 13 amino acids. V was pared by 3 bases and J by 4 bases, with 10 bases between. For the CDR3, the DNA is TGTGCCAGCAGCTTTACCCAGGGGTACGAGCAGTACTTC. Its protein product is CASSFTQGYEQYF.

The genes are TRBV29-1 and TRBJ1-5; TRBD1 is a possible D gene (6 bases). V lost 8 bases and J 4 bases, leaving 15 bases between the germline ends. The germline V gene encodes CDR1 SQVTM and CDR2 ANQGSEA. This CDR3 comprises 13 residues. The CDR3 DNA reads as TGCAGCTTTGCGACAGGCCTAAATCAGCCCCAGCATTTT. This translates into CSFATGLNQPQHF.

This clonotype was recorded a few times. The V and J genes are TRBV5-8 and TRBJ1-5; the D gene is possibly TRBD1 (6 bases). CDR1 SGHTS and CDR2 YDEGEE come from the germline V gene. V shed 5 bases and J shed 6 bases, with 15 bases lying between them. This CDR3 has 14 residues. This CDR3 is CASRTGTLTQPQHF. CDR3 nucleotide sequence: TGTGCCAGCAGGACCGGGACACTCACTCAGCCCCAGCATTTT.

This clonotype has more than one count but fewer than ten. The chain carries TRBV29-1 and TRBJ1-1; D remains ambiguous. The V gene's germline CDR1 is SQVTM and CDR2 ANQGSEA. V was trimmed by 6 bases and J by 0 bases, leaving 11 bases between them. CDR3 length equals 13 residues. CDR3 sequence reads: CSVAGRMNTEAFF. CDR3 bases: TGCAGCGTCGCTGGGAGGATGAACACTGAAGCTTTCTTT.

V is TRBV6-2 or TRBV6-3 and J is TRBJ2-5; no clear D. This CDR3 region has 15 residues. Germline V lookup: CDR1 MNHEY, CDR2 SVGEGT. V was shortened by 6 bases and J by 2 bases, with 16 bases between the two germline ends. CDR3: CASSHSWARQETQYF. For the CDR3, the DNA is TGTGCCAGCAGCCACTCCTGGGCCAGACAAGAGACCCAGTACTTC.

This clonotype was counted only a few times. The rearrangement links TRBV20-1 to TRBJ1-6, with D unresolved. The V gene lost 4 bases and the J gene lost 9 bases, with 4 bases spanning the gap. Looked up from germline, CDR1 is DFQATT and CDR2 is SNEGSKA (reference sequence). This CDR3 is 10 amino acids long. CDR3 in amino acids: CSAKASPLHF. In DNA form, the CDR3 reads TGCAGTGCTAAAGCTTCACCCCTCCACTTT.

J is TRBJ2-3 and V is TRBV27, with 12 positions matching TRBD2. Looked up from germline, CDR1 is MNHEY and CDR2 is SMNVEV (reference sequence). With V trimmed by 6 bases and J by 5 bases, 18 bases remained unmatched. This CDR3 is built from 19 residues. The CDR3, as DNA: TGTGCCAGCAGCACCCGGGTGGGGCTAGCGGGGGGGCCGTTAGATACGCAGTATTTT. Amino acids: CASSTRVGLAGGPLDTQYF.

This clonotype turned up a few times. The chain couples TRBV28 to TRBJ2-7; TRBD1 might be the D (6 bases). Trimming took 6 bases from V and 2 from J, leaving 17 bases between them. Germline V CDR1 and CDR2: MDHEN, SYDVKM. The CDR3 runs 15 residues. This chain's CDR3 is CASSGPNPGAYEQYF. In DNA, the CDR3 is TGTGCCAGCAGCGGACCCAATCCAGGGGCCTACGAGCAGTACTTC.

This chain's CDR3 is CSVVTPSNYGYTF. The CDR3 DNA sequence: TGCAGCGTTGTGACACCTTCTAACTATGGCTACACCTTC. This chain links TRBV29-1 with TRBJ1-2, with no clear D. The CDR3 has 13 amino acids. Trimming shortened V by 4 bases and J by 0 bases, and 9 bases separated the two germline ends. Per germline, CDR1 SQVTM and CDR2 ANQGSEA.

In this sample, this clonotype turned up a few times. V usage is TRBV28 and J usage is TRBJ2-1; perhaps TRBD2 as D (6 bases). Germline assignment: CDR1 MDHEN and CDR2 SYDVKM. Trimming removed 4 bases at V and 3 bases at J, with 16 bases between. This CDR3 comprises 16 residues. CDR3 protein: CASSYGRGILYNEQFF. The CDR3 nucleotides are TGTGCCAGCAGTTACGGACGCGGGATACTCTACAATGAGCAGTTCTTC.

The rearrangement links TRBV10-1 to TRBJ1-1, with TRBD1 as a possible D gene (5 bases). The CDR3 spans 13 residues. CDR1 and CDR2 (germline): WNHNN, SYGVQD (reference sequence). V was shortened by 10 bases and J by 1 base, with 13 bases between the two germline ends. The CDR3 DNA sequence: TGCGCCACCAAACAGGACCAGAACACTGAAGCTTTCTTT. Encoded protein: CATKQDQNTEAFF.

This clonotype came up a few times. CDR3 region: CASSKKRDRGQSYEQYF. Here the CDR3 DNA reads TGTGCCAGCAGTAAAAAGAGGGACAGGGGGCAATCCTACGAGCAGTACTTC. The gene calls are TRBV12-3 or TRBV12-4 and TRBJ2-7; 12 positions agree with TRBD1. This CDR3 region has 17 residues. V shed 5 bases and J 1 base; nucleotides not matched to a gene: 9.

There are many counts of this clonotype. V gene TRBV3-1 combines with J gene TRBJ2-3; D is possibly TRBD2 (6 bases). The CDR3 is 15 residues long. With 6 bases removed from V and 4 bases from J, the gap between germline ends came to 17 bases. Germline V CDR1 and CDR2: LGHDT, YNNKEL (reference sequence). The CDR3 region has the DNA TGTGCCAGCAGTCGACGGAGGGGAGGAGCAGATACGCAGTATTTT. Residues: CASSRRRGGADTQYF.

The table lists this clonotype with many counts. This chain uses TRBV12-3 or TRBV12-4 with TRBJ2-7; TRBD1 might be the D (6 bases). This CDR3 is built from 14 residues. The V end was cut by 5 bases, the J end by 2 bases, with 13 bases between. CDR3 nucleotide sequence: TGTGCCAGCAGTCTGGGACACCAGACCTACGAGCAGTACTTC. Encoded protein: CASSLGHQTYEQYF.

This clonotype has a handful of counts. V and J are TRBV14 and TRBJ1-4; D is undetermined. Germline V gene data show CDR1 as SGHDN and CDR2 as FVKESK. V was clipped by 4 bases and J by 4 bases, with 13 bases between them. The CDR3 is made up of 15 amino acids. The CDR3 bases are TGTGCCAGCAGCCCGCTCGACGGACTTAATGAAAAACTGTTTTTT. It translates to CASSPLDGLNEKLFF.

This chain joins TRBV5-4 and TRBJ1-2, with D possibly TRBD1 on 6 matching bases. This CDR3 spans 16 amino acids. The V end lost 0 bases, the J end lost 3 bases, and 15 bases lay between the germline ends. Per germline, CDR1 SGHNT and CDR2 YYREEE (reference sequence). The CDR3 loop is CASSLEGQGTYYGYTF. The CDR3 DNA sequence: TGTGCCAGCAGCTTGGAAGGTCAGGGGACCTACTATGGCTACACCTTC.

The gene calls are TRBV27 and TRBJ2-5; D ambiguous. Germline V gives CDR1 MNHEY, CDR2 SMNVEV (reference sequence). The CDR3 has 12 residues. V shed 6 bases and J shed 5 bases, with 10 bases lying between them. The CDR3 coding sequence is TGTGCCAGCAGCCCTTTTGGGGAGACCCAGTACTTC. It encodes CASSPFGETQYF.